These T cell receptor beta chains were read from a single sample in a study of OX40 agonist ivuxolimab in advanced cancers. Only in-frame clones appear in the TCRdb table, and some are missing; sequencing was by immunoSEQ multiplex PCR. Of about 80,000 clones listed, more than 85% were seen once; the top ten hold roughly 0.69%. The source was CD4+ or CD8+ T cells sorted from blood, collected in a trial of the OX40 agonist ivuxolimab. The receptors stem from an adult with an advanced solid tumor such as melanoma, head and neck, liver or kidney cancer. CDR3s include the opening cysteine and the closing phenylalanine or tryptophan.

TRBV18,TRBJ1-5,CASSQNQGAAQPQHF
TRBV7-6,TRBJ2-1,CASSFSGLAGDEQFF
TRBV6-5,TRBJ1-2,CASSDPDSYGYTF
TRBV2,TRBJ2-7,CASGTAGSNEQYF
TRBV2,TRBJ2-3,CASSERGFAGEGTQYF
TRBV9,TRBJ2-2,CASSVEDRRNTGELFF
TRBV11-3,TRBJ2-2,CASSFLSGDTGELFF
TRBV28,TRBJ1-1,CASSTGATEAFF
TRBV6-1,TRBJ1-4,CASSPIFEKLFF
TRBV11-3,TRBJ2-5,CASSLTKETQYF
TRBV23-1,TRBJ2-7,CASSQSGPGAEQYF
TRBV21-1,TRBJ2-1,CASSHPRGKDEQFF
TRBV15,TRBJ2-2,CATSREIGGLAGANTGELFF
TRBV5-1,TRBJ2-1,CASSFNYNEQFF
TRBV6-5,TRBJ2-5,CASSYSVTETQYF
TRBV6-6,TRBJ1-3,CASSSEPGNTIYF
TRBV4-2,TRBJ2-1,CASSQTSGNYNEQFF
TRBV10-2,TRBJ2-7,CASSESKTGSYEQYF
TRBV7-2,TRBJ2-7,CASSPGQGGYEQYF
TRBV7-9,TRBJ2-1,CASSLAGTEGEQFF
TRBV5-6,TRBJ2-7,CASSPGTEYSYEQYF
TRBV4-3,TRBJ2-3,CASSQAPTDRGRSTDTQYF
TRBV7-9,TRBJ1-1,CASSFKGNTEAFF
TRBV12-5,TRBJ1-1,CASGLASKSGHGDTEAFF
TRBV4-2,TRBJ1-3,CASSQDGPTGGNTIYF
TRBV14,TRBJ2-1,CASSPAGGRGNNEQFF
TRBV6-5,TRBJ2-2,CASSYGQGGTGELFF
TRBV7-9,TRBJ2-3,CASSSGYLTQYF
TRBV2,TRBJ2-1,CASTSALGNEQFF
TRBV5-4,TRBJ2-7,CASSLDRESYEQYF
TRBV2,TRBJ2-7,CASRGVVSLHEQYF
TRBV14,TRBJ2-5,CASSQNRGQETQYF
TRBV4-2,TRBJ2-1,CASSQDLEGTYNEQFF
TRBV28,TRBJ2-1,CASRPGTGFYNEQFF
TRBV6-5,TRBJ1-6,CASSYTAGVYNSPLHF
TRBV7-3,TRBJ1-6,CASSRGAGERSPLHF
TRBV19,TRBJ2-5,CASSEIHGETQYF
TRBV5-6,TRBJ2-2,CASSLGLGQTPSGELFF
TRBV4-2,TRBJ2-5,CASSPQGLSLQETQYF
TRBV5-1,TRBJ2-7,CASSLAGGVKKHEQYF
TRBV2,TRBJ1-4,CASSRQALATNEKLFF
TRBV7-3,TRBJ1-1,CASSAKSVHTEAFF
TRBV25-1,TRBJ2-7,CASGTGQGPSGQYF
TRBV19,TRBJ2-7,CASSPGTGGVFYEQYF
TRBV28,TRBJ2-6,CASSFFSGAGANVLTF
TRBV11-3,TRBJ2-1,CASSPQDTKFNEQFF
TRBV4-3,TRBJ1-1,CASNPGDGSTEAFF